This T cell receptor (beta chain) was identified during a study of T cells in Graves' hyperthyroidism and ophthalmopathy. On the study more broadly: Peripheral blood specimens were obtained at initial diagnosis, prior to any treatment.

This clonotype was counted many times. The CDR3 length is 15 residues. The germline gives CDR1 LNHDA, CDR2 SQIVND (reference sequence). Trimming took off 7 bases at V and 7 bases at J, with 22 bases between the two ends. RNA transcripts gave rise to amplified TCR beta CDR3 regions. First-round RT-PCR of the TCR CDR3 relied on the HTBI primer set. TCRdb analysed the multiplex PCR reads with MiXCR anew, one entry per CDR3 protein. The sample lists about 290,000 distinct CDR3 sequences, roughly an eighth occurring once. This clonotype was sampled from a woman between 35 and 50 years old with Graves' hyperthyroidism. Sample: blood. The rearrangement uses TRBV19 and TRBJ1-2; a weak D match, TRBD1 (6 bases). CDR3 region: CASIPTSTGLGGYTF. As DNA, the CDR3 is TGTGCCAGTATTCCTACTTCCACAGGGTTGGGTGGCTACACCTTC.